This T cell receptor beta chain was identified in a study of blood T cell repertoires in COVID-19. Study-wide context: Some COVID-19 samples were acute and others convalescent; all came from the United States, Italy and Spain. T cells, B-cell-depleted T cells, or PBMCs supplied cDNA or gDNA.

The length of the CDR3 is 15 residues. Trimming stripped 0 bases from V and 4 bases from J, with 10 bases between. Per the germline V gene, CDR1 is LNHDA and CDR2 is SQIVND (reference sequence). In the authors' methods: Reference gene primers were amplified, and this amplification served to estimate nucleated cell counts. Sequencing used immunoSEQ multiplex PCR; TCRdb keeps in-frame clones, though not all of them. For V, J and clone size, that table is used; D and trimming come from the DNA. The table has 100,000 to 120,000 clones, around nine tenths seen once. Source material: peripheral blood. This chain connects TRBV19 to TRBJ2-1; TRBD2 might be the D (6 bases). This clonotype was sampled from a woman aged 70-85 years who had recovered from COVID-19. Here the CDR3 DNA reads TGTGCCAGTAGTATAGAAGCGGGTACATACAATGAGCAGTTCTTC. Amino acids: CASSIEAGTYNEQFF. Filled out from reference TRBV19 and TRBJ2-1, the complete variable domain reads DGGITQSPKYLFRKEGQNVTLSCEQNLNHDAMYWYRQDPGQGLRLIYYSQIVNDFQKGDIAEGYSVSREKKESFPLTVTSAQKNPTAFYLCASSIEAGTYNEQFFGPGTRLTVL.